This TCR beta chain was captured by sequencing in a study of T cells in Graves' hyperthyroidism and ophthalmopathy. Germline V gene lookup returns CDR1 LNHDA and CDR2 SQIVND (reference sequence). The CDR3 contains 10 residues. PBMCs were collected from a roughly 10 ml volume of fresh peripheral blood. RNA transcripts yielded amplified TCR beta CDR3 regions. The TCR CDR3 was amplified in a first-round RT-PCR using the HTBI primer set. TCRdb re-analysed the multiplex PCR reads in MiXCR, keeping a single row per CDR3 protein. The profile shows about 520,000 distinct CDR3 sequences, roughly 20% of them singletons. This clonotype has at least ten counts.

Sequenced sample: blood. The clonotype originates from a man between 18 and 29 years old with Graves' hyperthyroidism. V usage is TRBV19 and J usage is TRBJ1-1, with D unclear. The CDR3 region is CVARGSEAFF. As DNA, the CDR3 is TGTGTGGCCCGGGGAAGTGAAGCTTTCTTT.